The following is a TCR beta chain sequence with its context. Germline assignment: CDR1 LNHDA and CDR2 SQIVND (reference sequence). The CDR3 length is 15 residues. Trimming took off 10 bases at V and 0 bases at J, with 19 bases between the two ends. These data come from a study of blood T cell repertoires in COVID-19. Study information: Some COVID-19 samples were acute and others convalescent; all came from the United States, Italy and Spain. The cDNA or gDNA used as material had been derived from T cells, B-cell-depleted T cells, or PBMCs.

Original processing notes: The assay estimated nucleated cells by amplifying reference gene primers. The protocol was immunoSEQ multiplex PCR, while the TCRdb copy is restricted to in-frame clones and leaves out a portion. V, J and clone size derive from that table, while D and trimming were established from the DNA sequence. The table shows about 110,000 clones, with more than 75% occurring only once. The chain carries TRBV19 and TRBJ2-7; weak D call: TRBD1 (5 bases). Sample: peripheral blood. This clonotype originated in a woman aged 45-65 years with acute or convalescent COVID-19. The CDR3 DNA follows: TGTGCCACAAGCCAGGGCCAACTCAGCTCCTACGAGCAGTACTTC. This codes for CATSQGQLSSYEQYF.